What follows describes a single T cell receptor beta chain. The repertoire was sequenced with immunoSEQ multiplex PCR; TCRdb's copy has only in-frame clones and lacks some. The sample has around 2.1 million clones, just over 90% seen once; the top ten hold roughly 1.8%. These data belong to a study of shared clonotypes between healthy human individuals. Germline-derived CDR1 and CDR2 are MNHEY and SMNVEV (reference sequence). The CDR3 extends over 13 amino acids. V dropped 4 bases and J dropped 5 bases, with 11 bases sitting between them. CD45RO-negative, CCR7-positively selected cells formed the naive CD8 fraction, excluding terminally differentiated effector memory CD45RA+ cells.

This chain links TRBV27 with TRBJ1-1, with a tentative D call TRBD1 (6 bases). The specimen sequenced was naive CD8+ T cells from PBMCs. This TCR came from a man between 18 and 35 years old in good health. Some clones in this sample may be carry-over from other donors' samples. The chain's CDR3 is CASSSIQGTEAFF. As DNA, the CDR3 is TGTGCCAGCAGTTCAATACAGGGAACTGAAGCTTTCTTT.